These 31 T cell receptor beta chains were sequenced from one sample in a study of T-cell memory formation after mild COVID-19. MiXCR was run by TCRdb on the 5' RACE reads, yielding one entry per CDR3 protein. The sample carries 400,000 or so distinct CDR3 sequences, over 15% recorded once. Sequencing used PBMCs or a T cell subset sorted from them (not recorded which). The receptor source for this set is an adult woman who had mild COVID-19 (a few samples of this study predate the infection). Cell type and time point are not known.

V is TRBV5-1 and J is TRBJ2-7; 8 nucleotides align to TRBD1. The CDR3 spans 15 residues. In germline, CDR1 is SGHRS, CDR2 YFSETQ. V was pared by 5 bases and J by 5 bases, with 12 bases of the junction left unmatched. The CDR3 protein is CASSPGGEAVNEQYF. The CDR3 nucleotides are TGCGCCAGCAGTCCAGGGGGCGAAGCAGTCAACGAGCAGTACTTC.

This clonotype was counted only a few times. The chain links TRBV10-3 to TRBJ2-7; no definite D call. Germline V gene data show CDR1 as ENHRY and CDR2 as SYGVKD. Trimming shortened V by 4 bases and J by 4 bases, and 8 bases separated the two germline ends. The CDR3 runs to 12 residues. The CDR3 reads CAISVDLYEQYF. The CDR3 DNA sequence: TGTGCCATCAGTGTAGACTTATACGAGCAGTACTTC.

This clonotype has just a few counts. V and J are TRBV6-2 or TRBV6-3 and TRBJ2-1, with D unclear. The CDR3 consists of 13 residues. The V end lost 9 bases, the J end lost 7 bases, and 16 bases lay between the germline ends. Germline V gives CDR1 MNHEY, CDR2 SVGEGT. The CDR3 loop reads CARMAETWNEQFF. The CDR3 DNA sequence: TGTGCCAGGATGGCGGAAACATGGAATGAGCAGTTCTTC.

The chain links TRBV5-1 to TRBJ2-5; 7 nucleotides line up with TRBD2. The junction had 11 bases not matched to a gene; V was cut back by 3 bases and J by 0 bases. CDR1 is SGHRS, CDR2 YFSETQ, per germline. CDR3 size: 17 residues. The CDR3 nucleotides read TGCGCCAGCAGCTCACTTAGCGGGCGGCCGTACCAAGAGACCCAGTACTTC. This encodes CASSSLSGRPYQETQYF.

This rearrangement joins TRBV20-1 to TRBJ2-7, with D unresolved. Between the trimmed V and J ends, which lost 4 bases and 0 bases, there was a span of 4 bases. The CDR3 has 11 amino acids. CDR1 is DFQATT, CDR2 SNEGSKA, per germline (reference sequence). The CDR3 sequence: CSATRSYEQYF. The CDR3 bases are TGCAGTGCTACCCGCTCCTACGAGCAGTACTTC.

This clonotype was detected many times. The rearrangement uses TRBV5-5 and TRBJ2-1, with D perhaps TRBD2 (6 bases). V lost 2 bases and J lost 3, with 9 bases in between. This CDR3 region has 14 residues. Germline assignment: CDR1 SGHKS and CDR2 YYEKEE (reference sequence). CDR3 DNA sequence: TGTGCCAGCAGCTTACCGGGGGTCTACAATGAGCAGTTCTTC. This translates into CASSLPGVYNEQFF.

This clonotype was counted many times. V and J are TRBV29-1 and TRBJ2-1, with D unclear. The CDR3 covers 12 residues. V lost 4 bases to trimming and J lost 6 bases, with 10 bases between them. Germline V gene data show CDR1 as SQVTM and CDR2 as ANQGSEA. CDR3: CSVGSGLNEQFF. In DNA form, the CDR3 reads TGCAGCGTTGGCTCGGGTCTCAATGAGCAGTTCTTC.

This clonotype was seen more than once but under ten times. The chain has TRBV9 and TRBJ1-1; TRBD1 is a possible D gene (6 bases). CDR1 SGDLS and CDR2 YYNGEE come from the germline V gene. This CDR3 region has 14 residues. The V end lost 0 bases, the J end lost 1 base, and 7 bases lay between the germline ends. The CDR3 loop is CASSVGGANTEAFF. The CDR3 DNA follows: TGTGCCAGCAGCGTAGGGGGGGCGAACACTGAAGCTTTCTTT.

This chain uses TRBV5-1 with TRBJ2-3; D possibly corresponds to TRBD2 (7 bases). V lost 0 bases and J lost 0, with 11 bases in between. CDR1 SGHRS and CDR2 YFSETQ come from the germline V gene. The length of the CDR3 is 16 residues. DNA for the CDR3: TGCGCCAGCAGCTTGGTTGAGGGGGGGAGCACAGATACGCAGTATTTT. It encodes CASSLVEGGSTDTQYF.

The table lists this clonotype with many counts. Relative to the germline gene, one junction end is altered; a read error may explain this. The chain is built from TRBV12-3 or TRBV12-4 and TRBJ1-4, with D unresolved. This CDR3 region has 13 residues. The CDR3 loop reads CASSLTTNEKLFF. As DNA, the CDR3 is TGTGCCAGCAGTTTAACAACCAATGAAAAACTGTTTTTT.

This clonotype was observed a few times. The chain employs TRBV5-1 and TRBJ2-2, with 16 positions matching TRBD2. The CDR3 contains 18 residues. Germline CDR1 reads SGHRS; CDR2 reads YFSETQ. After removal of 7 bases from V and 5 bases from J, the junction contained 11 bases not matched to a gene. The CDR3 sequence: CASGGTSGRAGRTGELFF. The CDR3 coding sequence is TGCGCCAGCGGCGGGACTAGCGGGAGGGCCGGAAGGACCGGGGAGCTGTTTTTT.

This clonotype was observed at least ten times. The rearrangement joins TRBV12-3 or TRBV12-4 to TRBJ2-2; 9 positions agree with TRBD1. The CDR3 has 15 residues. Trimming took 2 bases from V and 5 from J; bases not matched to a gene: 3. The CDR3 DNA sequence: TGTGCCAGCAGTTTAAACAGGGGGCAGACCGGGGAGCTGTTTTTT. Amino acids: CASSLNRGQTGELFF.

This clonotype was counted only a few times. This sequence joins TRBV4-2 and TRBJ2-2; D may be TRBD1 or TRBD2 (5 bases each). Germline loops: CDR1 LGHNA, CDR2 YNFKEQ. With 1 base removed from V and 4 bases from J, the gap between germline ends came to 10 bases. The CDR3 totals 15 residues. The CDR3 DNA follows: TGTGCCAGCAGCCAAGGATATGGGGGCACCGGGGAGCTGTTTTTT. Translation gives CASSQGYGGTGELFF.

The chain joins TRBV13 to TRBJ1-1, with 8 positions matching TRBD1. V was pared by 3 bases and J by 3 bases, with 6 bases of the junction left unmatched. This CDR3 is built from 15 residues. In germline, CDR1 is PRHDT, CDR2 FYEKMQ (reference sequence). This CDR3 is CASSFGAGGHTEAFF. In nucleotides, the CDR3 is TGTGCCAGCAGCTTCGGGGCAGGGGGCCACACTGAAGCTTTCTTT.

This sequence joins TRBV7-9 and TRBJ1-5; D not resolved. Germline loops: CDR1 SEHNR, CDR2 FQNEAQ (reference sequence). V was cut by 1 base and J by 3 bases, with 4 bases left in between. CDR3 length: 13 residues. The CDR3 DNA reads TGTGCCAGCAGCTTAGGGTACAATCAGCCCCAGCATTTT. It yields the protein CASSLGYNQPQHF. The full variable domain, with the rest looked up from reference TRBV7-9 and TRBJ1-5, is DTGVSQNPRHKITKRGQNVTFRCDPISEHNRLYWYRQTLGQGPEFLTYFQNEAQLEKSRLLSDRFSAERPKGSFSTLEIQRTEQGDSAMYLCASSLGYNQPQHFGDGTRLSIL.

This chain uses TRBV6-5 with TRBJ2-7; the match to TRBD2 covers 8 bases. Germline trimming cut 6 bases from V and 4 bases from J; bases unmatched to any gene: 11. This CDR3 is 15 amino acids long. Germline CDR1 is MNHEY and CDR2 is SVGAGI. In DNA form, the CDR3 reads TGTGCCAGCAGCTCCCAGGAGCGGGGGACATACGAGCAGTACTTC. Translated, it gives CASSSQERGTYEQYF.

This clonotype occurred a few times. The rearrangement links TRBV20-1 to TRBJ1-5, with a possible D match to TRBD1 (5 bases). Trimming left V 1 base short and J 6 bases short, with 13 bases between. This CDR3 is 14 amino acids long. Per germline, CDR1 DFQATT and CDR2 SNEGSKA (reference sequence). The CDR3 nucleotides read TGCAGTGCTAGAGCAGGGAGTCAAAGTCAGCCCCAGCATTTT. Amino acid sequence: CSARAGSQSQPQHF.

This clonotype was counted only a few times. This rearrangement joins TRBV9 to TRBJ2-2; D is unclear. CDR3 size: 15 residues. The germline V gene encodes CDR1 SGDLS and CDR2 YYNGEE. The V end was cut by 0 bases, the J end by 5 bases, with 11 bases between. The CDR3 loop is CASSVGGSGTGELFF. The DNA for the CDR3 is TGTGCCAGCAGCGTAGGAGGCAGTGGTACCGGGGAGCTGTTTTTT.

The sample holds a few counts of this clonotype. Here the CDR3 reads CASSLYYSARLYNEQFF. The CDR3 coding sequence is TGTGCCAGCAGTTTATATTATAGCGCTCGCTTATACAATGAGCAGTTCTTC. This sequence joins TRBV28 and TRBJ2-1; possibly TRBD2 for D (5 bases). There are 17 residues in the CDR3. Per germline, CDR1 MDHEN and CDR2 SYDVKM. V was pared by 1 base and J by 4 bases, with 17 bases between.

This clonotype was picked up a small number of times. The chain links TRBV15 to TRBJ2-5; D not certain. CDR3 length: 14 residues. Germline CDR1 LNHNV, CDR2 YYDKDF (reference sequence). V was shortened by 1 base and J by 3 bases, with 9 bases between the two germline ends. This chain's CDR3 is CATSRVGSKETQYF. DNA of the CDR3: TGTGCCACCAGCAGAGTTGGCAGTAAAGAGACCCAGTACTTC.

This clonotype showed up just a few times. The chain is built from TRBV29-1 and TRBJ2-7, with a tentative D call TRBD2 (5 bases). V lost 4 bases and J lost 0, with 13 bases in between. The CDR3 is made up of 14 amino acids. Germline lookup yields CDR1 SQVTM and CDR2 ANQGSEA. Here the CDR3 DNA reads TGCAGCGTTGGTGGCGGACTTGGCTCCTACGAGCAGTACTTC. It is translated as CSVGGGLGSYEQYF.

There are many counts of this clonotype. The CDR3 DNA sequence: TGTGCCAGCACTCAGACAGCTGAAGCTTTCTTT. Protein: CASTQTAEAFF. The V gene is TRBV7-9, the J gene TRBJ1-1, with D possibly being TRBD1 (5 bases). The germline V gene has CDR1 SEHNR and CDR2 FQNEAQ (reference sequence). Trimming removed 7 bases from V and 6 bases from J, with 9 bases in between. The CDR3 has 11 amino acids.

This clonotype was recorded many times. J is TRBJ2-7 and V is TRBV12-3 or TRBV12-4, with 7 positions matching TRBD1. This CDR3 region has 12 residues. The trim removed 6 bases at V and 4 bases at J, leaving 3 bases unmatched. The CDR3 DNA reads as TGTGCCAGCAGGGGGGACAGTTACGAGCAGTACTTC. Protein sequence: CASRGDSYEQYF.

The table lists this clonotype with a count of one. V usage is TRBV10-3 and J usage is TRBJ1-1; D is unresolved. This CDR3 region has 15 residues. Per germline, CDR1 ENHRY and CDR2 SYGVKD. Trimming took 11 bases from V and 3 from J, leaving 22 bases between them. In nucleotides, the CDR3 is TGTGCCTTAAGACGTCGAGCAGTGATGGACACTGAAGCTTTCTTT. It encodes CALRRRAVMDTEAFF.

A few counts support this clonotype. The chain employs TRBV29-1 and TRBJ2-1; D is possibly TRBD1 (6 bases). Germline CDR1 SQVTM, CDR2 ANQGSEA. Trimming stripped 6 bases from V and 5 bases from J, with 14 bases between. The CDR3 loop spans 13 amino acids. This CDR3 reads CSVTGTVNNEQFF. DNA for the CDR3: TGCAGCGTCACAGGGACCGTTAACAATGAGCAGTTCTTC.

The rearrangement joins TRBV5-1 to TRBJ1-2; D remains unclear. V lost 4 bases, J lost 0 bases, and 19 bases lay in between. The CDR3 sequence is 17 residues long. Germline V gives CDR1 SGHRS, CDR2 YFSETQ. The CDR3 DNA is TGCGCCAGCAGCGCCTACAGCGACATTGCCTCTAACTATGGCTACACCTTC. Its protein is CASSAYSDIASNYGYTF.

In its sample, this clonotype was seen a few times. Since the CDR3 does not end with the conserved phenylalanine or tryptophan, this likely comes from a read error. The DNA is left out, because the CDR3 cannot be placed on it with certainty; the CDR3 is given as TCRdb lists it. The V and J genes are TRBV24-1 and TRBJ1-2. Inclusive of both ends, the CDR3 amounts to 10 amino acids. CDR1 is KGHDR, CDR2 SFDVKD, per germline. This CDR3 is CATSDLQKGY.

The chain carries TRBV5-1 and TRBJ2-5; the match to TRBD2 covers 11 bases. Germline V CDR1 and CDR2: SGHRS, YFSETQ. With 4 bases clipped from V and 2 bases from J, the junction kept 7 bases outside the gene matches. The CDR3 runs to 16 residues. The CDR3 DNA sequence: TGCGCCAGCAGCCCGGCGGGACTAGCGGCTCAAGAGACCCAGTACTTC. Translating gives CASSPAGLAAQETQYF.

This clonotype has only a few counts. The rearrangement uses TRBV6-6 and TRBJ2-7, with 8 bases aligning to TRBD1. Looked up from germline, CDR1 is MNHNY and CDR2 is SVGAGI (reference sequence). The V segment lost 5 bases and the J segment 0 bases; nucleotides outside the gene matches: 9. The length of the CDR3 is 16 residues. The CDR3 loop is CASSARQGKHSYEQYF. The DNA of the CDR3 is TGTGCCAGCAGTGCCCGACAGGGGAAGCACTCCTACGAGCAGTACTTC.

This clonotype has just a few counts. This sequence joins TRBV21-1 and TRBJ2-5; the table assigns TRBD2, which was not confirmed against the DNA. TRBV21-1 is a pseudogene. The length of the CDR3 is 17 residues. The CDR3 DNA reads as TGTGCCAGCAGCAACGAGAAATTGAAGGCGGGGTCTGAGACCCAGTACTTC. This sequence encodes CASSNEKLKAGSETQYF.

V and J are TRBV15 and TRBJ1-5, with unresolved D. V lost 0 bases and J 2 bases, leaving 17 bases between the germline ends. Per the germline V gene, CDR1 is LNHNV and CDR2 is YYDKDF (reference sequence). This CDR3 is 18 amino acids long. CDR3 sequence (DNA): TGTGCCACCAGCAGAGATCGCCCGTGGGAATATGGCAATCAGCCCCAGCATTTT. Translated, it gives CATSRDRPWEYGNQPQHF.